The 17 T cell receptor beta chains below were found in one sample sequenced in a study of blood T cells in healthy people across ages. A second 7 to 11 cycle PCR used barcoded and J-beta primers. TCRdb re-derived calls from the 5' RACE reads in MiXCR, one entry per CDR3 protein. The table includes hundreds of thousands of distinct CDR3 sequences, approximately 39% detected once. Sequences were obtained from blood. All receptors come from an older woman in good health.

The sample holds a few counts of this clonotype. The chain couples TRBV20-1 to TRBJ2-1; TRBD2 matches 10 bases. Trimming at V came to 7 bases and at J to 0 bases, leaving 12 bases not matched to a gene. Germline CDR1 reads DFQATT; CDR2 reads SNEGSKA (reference sequence). The CDR3 has 17 amino acids. The DNA for the CDR3 is TGCAGTGTCCCGAGTAGCGGGGGGTCGGGCTCCTACAATGAGCAGTTCTTC. Its protein is CSVPSSGGSGSYNEQFF.

This clonotype was recorded only once. The J gene is TRBJ2-2, the V gene TRBV20-1, with 8 bases identical to TRBD2. V gave up 3 bases and J gave up 1 base; unmatched junction bases: 1. The CDR3 length is 14 residues. Looked up from germline, CDR1 is DFQATT and CDR2 is SNEGSKA (reference sequence). The CDR3 reads CSASGGENTGELFF. DNA for the CDR3: TGCAGTGCTAGCGGGGGGGAGAACACCGGGGAGCTGTTTTTT.

This clonotype has a single count. The rearrangement uses TRBV5-1 and TRBJ2-1; 9 bases agree with TRBD2. The V and J ends lost 2 bases and 6 bases, in that order; junction bases with no gene match: 6. Germline loops: CDR1 SGHRS, CDR2 YFSETQ. There are 15 residues in the CDR3. The CDR3 DNA is TGCGCCAGCAGCTTTTCTAGCGGGGCCATCAATGAGCAGTTCTTC. Its protein is CASSFSSGAINEQFF.

The chain carries TRBV5-1 and TRBJ1-5; 10 nucleotides agree with TRBD1. Germline CDR1 SGHRS, CDR2 YFSETQ. The CDR3 has 15 residues. V was clipped by 3 bases and J by 3 bases; unmatched bases: 3. CDR3 sequence: CASSSGQGINQPQHF. The DNA of the CDR3 is TGCGCCAGCAGCTCGGGACAGGGGATCAATCAGCCCCAGCATTTT.

This clonotype was recorded a few times. This chain uses TRBV28 with TRBJ2-5; 9 nucleotides match TRBD1. Germline loops: CDR1 MDHEN, CDR2 SYDVKM. The CDR3 has 15 amino acids. The trim removed 5 bases at V and 11 bases at J, leaving 15 bases unmatched. CDR3 coding DNA: TGTGCCAGCAGTCCTCCGGGACAGGGCCTGAATGAGCAGTACTTC. Its translation is CASSPPGQGLNEQYF.

This clonotype turned up a few times. The V gene is TRBV28, the J gene TRBJ2-5; the D call may be TRBD1 or TRBD2 (5 bases each). This CDR3 comprises 14 residues. V gave up 5 bases and J gave up 4 bases, with 14 bases separating them. Germline CDR1 and CDR2: MDHEN and SYDVKM. The CDR3 region is CASSPSGPLETQYF. CDR3 in DNA: TGTGCCAGCAGTCCCTCGGGACCTCTAGAGACCCAGTACTTC.

This clonotype showed up many times. The chain recombines TRBV20-1 with TRBJ2-1; 11 positions match TRBD2. CDR3 length: 16 residues. Per germline, CDR1 DFQATT and CDR2 SNEGSKA (reference sequence). V was clipped by 5 bases and J by 8 bases; unmatched bases: 14. CDR3 in amino acids: CSARGPSGRIRDEQFF. DNA of the CDR3: TGCAGTGCTCGTGGGCCTAGCGGGAGGATTCGGGATGAGCAGTTCTTC.

The J gene is TRBJ1-2, the V gene TRBV27, with D uncertain. Germline CDR1 and CDR2: MNHEY and SMNVEV (reference sequence). The ends were cut back, 2 bases at V and 1 base at J, with 11 bases in the middle. There are 15 residues in the CDR3. The CDR3 DNA is TGTGCCAGCAGTTTACAAGTTTCCAATAACTATGGCTACACCTTC. Translated, it gives CASSLQVSNNYGYTF.

As concerns this clonotype: A much larger clonotype is one base distant, so this may be a read error. This chain joins TRBV20-1 and TRBJ2-7; tentatively, D is TRBD2 (6 bases). The length of the CDR3 is 12 residues. The germline V gene has CDR1 DFQATT and CDR2 SNEGSKA (reference sequence). Written as DNA, the CDR3 is TGCAGGGCTAGAGATTGGGGGGACGAGCAGTACTTC. Its protein product is CRARDWGDEQYF.

The chain recombines TRBV20-1 with TRBJ2-4; possible D gene TRBD1, 5 bases. The germline V gene has CDR1 DFQATT and CDR2 SNEGSKA (reference sequence). The CDR3 has 14 residues. Trimming stripped 7 bases from V and 0 bases from J, with 13 bases between. The CDR3 DNA sequence: TGCAGTGGTCAGTCAGGGCTAGCCAAAAACATTCAGTACTTC. This codes for CSGQSGLAKNIQYF.

The genes are TRBV3-1 and TRBJ2-5; 13 nucleotides agree with TRBD2. V trimming: 8 bases; J trimming: 14 bases; junction bases outside the gene matches: 17. CDR3 length: 15 amino acids. Looked up from germline, CDR1 is LGHDT and CDR2 is YNNKEL (reference sequence). The CDR3 DNA reads TGTGCCAGCTCCTCCCCACTAGCGGGAGGGCCAGGGATCTACTTC. It yields the protein CASSSPLAGGPGIYF.

DNA for the CDR3: TGTGCCAGCAGTTCCTACAGCCCGCCCTACTATGGCTACACCTTC. Translated: CASSSYSPPYYGYTF. This chain uses TRBV28 with TRBJ1-2, with D uncertain. Germline CDR1 and CDR2: MDHEN and SYDVKM. The CDR3 runs to 15 residues. The V and J ends lost 4 bases and 3 bases respectively, with 15 bases between them.

This rearrangement joins TRBV6-5 to TRBJ2-6; D unclear. The CDR3 has 15 amino acids. Germline CDR1 and CDR2: MNHEY and SVGAGI. Trimming pared 0 bases from V and 0 bases from J, leaving 3 bases between. Here the CDR3 reads CASSYSFSGANVLTF. The DNA for the CDR3 is TGTGCCAGCAGTTACTCGTTCTCTGGGGCCAACGTCCTGACTTTC.

The table lists this clonotype with a few counts. This chain connects TRBV20-1 to TRBJ2-3; TRBD1 matches 9 bases. The CDR3 consists of 15 residues. Germline lookup yields CDR1 DFQATT and CDR2 SNEGSKA (reference sequence). With V trimmed by 5 bases and J by 1 base, 7 bases remained unmatched. CDR3 sequence (DNA): TGCAGTGCTCAGATCCGGGACAGGGGCACAGATACGCAGTATTTT. The encoded protein is CSAQIRDRGTDTQYF.

In the case of this clonotype: A much larger clone is a single base away; this may be a read error. This chain links TRBV29-1 with TRBJ2-1; 12 bases fit TRBD2. The germline V gene has CDR1 SQVTM and CDR2 ANQGSEA. This CDR3 comprises 17 residues. Trimming took 1 base from V and 2 from J; bases not matched to a gene: 6. The CDR3, as DNA: TGCAGCGTTGAAGGGACTAGCGGGAAATCAGCCTACAATGAGCAGTTCTTC. Protein sequence: CSVEGTSGKSAYNEQFF.

The chain has TRBV9 and TRBJ2-1, with unresolved D. The CDR3 is made up of 15 amino acids. Germline V gene sequence: CDR1 SGDLS, CDR2 YYNGEE. With 0 bases removed from V and 0 bases from J, the gap between germline ends came to 7 bases. CDR3 nucleotides: TGTGCCAGCAGCGTAGAACACAGCTCCTACAATGAGCAGTTCTTC. Protein sequence: CASSVEHSSYNEQFF.

V and J are TRBV7-3 and TRBJ1-5; 9 bases map to TRBD1. Trimming cost V 5 bases and J 4 bases; bases outside gene matches: 6. Germline assignment: CDR1 SGHTA and CDR2 FQGTGA. There are 15 residues in the CDR3. CDR3 bases: TGTGCCAGCAGCCCTCAGACAGGGGGGAATCAGCCCCAGCATTTT. It translates to CASSPQTGGNQPQHF.